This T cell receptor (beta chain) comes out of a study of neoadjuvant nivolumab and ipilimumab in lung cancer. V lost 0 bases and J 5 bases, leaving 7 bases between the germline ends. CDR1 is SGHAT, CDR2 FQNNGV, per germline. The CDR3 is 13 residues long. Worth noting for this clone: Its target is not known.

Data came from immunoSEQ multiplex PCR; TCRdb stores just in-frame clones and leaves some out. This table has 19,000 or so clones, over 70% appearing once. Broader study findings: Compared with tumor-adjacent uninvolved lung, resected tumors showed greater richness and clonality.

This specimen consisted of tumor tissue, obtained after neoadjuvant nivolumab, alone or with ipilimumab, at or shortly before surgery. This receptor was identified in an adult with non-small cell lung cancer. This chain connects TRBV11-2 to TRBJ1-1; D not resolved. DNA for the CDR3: TGTGCCAGCAGCTTAGACACATGGACTGAAGCTTTCTTT. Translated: CASSLDTWTEAFF.